This T cell receptor beta chain was retrieved from a study of T cells after yellow fever vaccination. Each CDR3 protein is one row after TCRdb ran MiXCR on the 5' RACE reads. The repertoire holds hundreds of thousands of distinct CDR3 sequences, 3.6% seen once, with roughly a quarter in the top ten. General observations from the study: There was a possibility that FACS-sorted repertoires contained abundant clonotypes contaminating from the bulk population. Of the clonotypes, a small share occurred in both CD4 and CD8 compartments. Peaking faster, on day 5 versus 15, the secondary response was nonetheless weaker.

CDR1 is MNHEY and CDR2 is SMNVEV in the germline V gene (reference sequence). The CDR3 covers 15 residues. The V end was cut by 3 bases, the J end by 6 bases, with 17 bases between. About this clonotype itself: Its antigen is currently unknown.

This receptor was identified in a man aged 18 to 29 who received the YFV17D yellow fever vaccine. The chain recombines TRBV27 with TRBJ2-5, with D possibly being TRBD2 (6 bases). Source: PBMCs, taken on the day of the yellow fever booster vaccination. In nucleotides, the CDR3 is TGTGCCAGCAGTTTGCCAGGGAGGCACCCGCAGACCCAGTACTTC. This codes for CASSLPGRHPQTQYF.